This TCR beta chain was observed in a study of blood T cell repertoires in COVID-19. Libraries were prepared by immunoSEQ multiplex PCR; TCRdb keeps only in-frame clonotypes and omits some of them. The data contain around 190,000 clones, less than 85% of them singletons. Sequenced: PBMCs or T cells enriched from blood (not recorded which). The clonotype originates from a woman aged 25 to 39 who had recovered from COVID-19.

This CDR3 is CASTSRPGFSGANVLTF. Written as DNA, the CDR3 is TGTGCCAGTACCTCCCGGCCGGGGTTCTCTGGGGCCAACGTCCTGACTTTC. This chain joins TRBV19 and TRBJ2-6; TRBD2 might be the D (5 bases). Trimming shortened V by 7 bases and J by 0 bases, and 16 bases separated the two germline ends. From germline, CDR1 is LNHDA and CDR2 SQIVND (reference sequence). The CDR3 length is 17 residues.